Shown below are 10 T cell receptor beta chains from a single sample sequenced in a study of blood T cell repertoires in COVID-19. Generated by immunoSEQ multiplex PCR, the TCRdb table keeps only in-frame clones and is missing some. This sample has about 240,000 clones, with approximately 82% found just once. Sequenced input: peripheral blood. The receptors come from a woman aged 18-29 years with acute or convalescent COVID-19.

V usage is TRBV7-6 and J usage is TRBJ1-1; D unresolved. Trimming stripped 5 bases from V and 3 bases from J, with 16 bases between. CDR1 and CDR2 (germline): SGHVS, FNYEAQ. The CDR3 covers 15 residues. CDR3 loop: CASSPQTGWDTEAFF. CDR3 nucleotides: TGTGCCAGCAGCCCCCAAACGGGGTGGGACACTGAAGCTTTCTTT.

CDR3 region: CATSMSAETRKPQHF. DNA for the CDR3: TGTGCCACCAGCATGTCGGCGGAAACGAGGAAGCCCCAGCATTTT. The chain has TRBV15 and TRBJ1-5, with D unresolved. The CDR3 length is 15 residues. Per the germline V gene, CDR1 is LNHNV and CDR2 is YYDKDF (reference sequence). Trimming pared 4 bases from V and 8 bases from J, leaving 18 bases between.

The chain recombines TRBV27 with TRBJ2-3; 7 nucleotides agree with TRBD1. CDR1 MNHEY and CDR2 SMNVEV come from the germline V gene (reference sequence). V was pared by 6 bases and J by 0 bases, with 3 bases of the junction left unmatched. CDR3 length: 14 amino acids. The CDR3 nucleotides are TGTGCCAGCAGCGACAGGGTTAGCACAGATACGCAGTATTTT. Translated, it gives CASSDRVSTDTQYF.

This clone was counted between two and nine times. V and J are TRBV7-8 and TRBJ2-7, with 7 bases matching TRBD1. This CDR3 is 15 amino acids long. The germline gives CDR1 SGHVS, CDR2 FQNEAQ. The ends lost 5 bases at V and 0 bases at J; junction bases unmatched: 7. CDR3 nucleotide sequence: TGTGCCAGCAGCCCACAGGGGTCCTCCTCCTACGAGCAGTACTTC. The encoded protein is CASSPQGSSSYEQYF.

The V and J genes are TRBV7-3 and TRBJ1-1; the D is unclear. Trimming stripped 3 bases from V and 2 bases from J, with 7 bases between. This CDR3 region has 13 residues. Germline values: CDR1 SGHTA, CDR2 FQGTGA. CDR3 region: CASSFRLNTEAFF. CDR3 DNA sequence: TGTGCCAGCAGCTTTCGACTAAACACTGAAGCTTTCTTT.

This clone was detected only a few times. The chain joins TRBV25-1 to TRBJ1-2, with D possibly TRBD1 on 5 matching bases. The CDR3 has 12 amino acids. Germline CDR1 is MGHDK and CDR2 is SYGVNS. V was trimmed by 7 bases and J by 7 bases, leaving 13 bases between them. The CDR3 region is CASKTGQGGYTF. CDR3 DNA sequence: TGTGCCAGCAAAACAGGCCAAGGTGGCTACACCTTC.

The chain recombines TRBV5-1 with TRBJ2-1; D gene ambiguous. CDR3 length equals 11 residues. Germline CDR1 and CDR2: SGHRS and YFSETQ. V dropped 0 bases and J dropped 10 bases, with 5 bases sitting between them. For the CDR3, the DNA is TGCGCCAGCAGCTTGGTGCAGGAGCAGTTCTTC. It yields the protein CASSLVQEQFF.

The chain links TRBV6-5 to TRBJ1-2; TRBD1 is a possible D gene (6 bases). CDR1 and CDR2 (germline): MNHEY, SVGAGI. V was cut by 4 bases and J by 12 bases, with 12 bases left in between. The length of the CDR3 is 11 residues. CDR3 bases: TGTGCCAGCAGTTCCCTCCAGGGGAACACCTTC. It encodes CASSSLQGNTF.

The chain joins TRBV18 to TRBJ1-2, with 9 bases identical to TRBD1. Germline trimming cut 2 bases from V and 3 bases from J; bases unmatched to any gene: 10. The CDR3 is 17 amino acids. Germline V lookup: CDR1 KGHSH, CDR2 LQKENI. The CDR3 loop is CASSPFSGQGADYGYTF. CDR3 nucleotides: TGTGCCAGCTCACCATTTTCGGGACAGGGTGCGGACTATGGCTACACCTTC.

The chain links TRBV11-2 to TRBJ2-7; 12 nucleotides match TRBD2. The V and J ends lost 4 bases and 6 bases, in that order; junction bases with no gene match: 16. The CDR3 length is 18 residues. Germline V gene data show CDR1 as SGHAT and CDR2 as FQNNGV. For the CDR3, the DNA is TGTGCCAGCAGCTCCCATATCCAGACTAGCGGGAGACCTTTCGAGCAGTACTTC. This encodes CASSSHIQTSGRPFEQYF.